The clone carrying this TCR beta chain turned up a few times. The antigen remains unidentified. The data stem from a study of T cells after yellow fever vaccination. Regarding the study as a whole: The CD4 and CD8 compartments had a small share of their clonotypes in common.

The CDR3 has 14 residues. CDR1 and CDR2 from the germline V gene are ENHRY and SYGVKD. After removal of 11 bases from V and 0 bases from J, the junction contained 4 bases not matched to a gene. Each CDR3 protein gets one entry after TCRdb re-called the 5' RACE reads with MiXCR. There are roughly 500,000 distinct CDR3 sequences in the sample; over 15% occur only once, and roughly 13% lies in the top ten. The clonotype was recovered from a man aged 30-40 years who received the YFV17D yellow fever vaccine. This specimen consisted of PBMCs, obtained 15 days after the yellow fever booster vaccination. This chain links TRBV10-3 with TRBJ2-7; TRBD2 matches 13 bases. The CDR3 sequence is CASGTSGNSYEQYF. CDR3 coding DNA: TGTGCCTCCGGGACTAGCGGGAACTCCTACGAGCAGTACTTC.